The 22 T cell receptor beta chains listed next were all sequenced from one sample in a study of response to subunit inactivated influenza vaccine. TCRdb independently ran MiXCR on the RT-PCR reads; one entry per CDR3 protein. Of fewer than 800,000 distinct CDR3 sequences detected, around a sixth appear once; the ten largest clones hold around 10%. Sample: PBMCs from blood, taken about 13 days after vaccination. These receptors all stem from a man in his fifties who received an inactivated influenza vaccine.

This clonotype was seen only a few times. This chain connects TRBV20-1 to TRBJ2-1; 7 bases map to TRBD2. The CDR3 loop spans 16 amino acids. V lost 1 base and J lost 9; bases outside the gene matches: 15. Per the germline V gene, CDR1 is DFQATT and CDR2 is SNEGSKA (reference sequence). The CDR3 protein is CSARGLWGRATAEQFF. CDR3 nucleotides: TGCAGTGCTAGAGGCCTCTGGGGGAGGGCCACGGCTGAGCAGTTCTTC.

This clonotype was observed a handful of times. CDR3 nucleotide sequence: TGCAGCGCCGGACAGACTAACACCGGGGAGCTGTTTTTT. Translation: CSAGQTNTGELFF. This chain connects TRBV29-1 to TRBJ2-2; a weak D match, TRBD1 (6 bases). The CDR3 covers 13 residues. From germline, CDR1 is SQVTM and CDR2 ANQGSEA. V was trimmed by 7 bases and J by 2 bases, leaving 11 bases between them.

This clonotype was observed a few times. The chain recombines TRBV12-3 or TRBV12-4 with TRBJ2-1, with TRBD2 as a possible D gene (5 bases). This CDR3 is 16 amino acids long. V gave up 2 bases and J gave up 0 bases, with 11 bases separating them. The CDR3 spells CASSLSRVYSYNEQFF. The DNA for the CDR3 is TGTGCCAGCAGTTTATCGCGGGTATACTCCTACAATGAGCAGTTCTTC.

A few counts support this clonotype. The chain links TRBV24-1 to TRBJ2-1; 13 bases match TRBD2. V shed 5 bases and J 7 bases; nucleotides not matched to a gene: 7. Per germline, CDR1 KGHDR and CDR2 SFDVKD. This CDR3 contains 16 residues. The CDR3: CATSAPGLAGDNEQFF. CDR3 coding DNA: TGTGCCACCAGTGCCCCCGGACTAGCGGGAGATAATGAGCAGTTCTTC.

This clonotype has a handful of counts. This rearrangement joins TRBV5-6 to TRBJ2-3; a weak D match, TRBD2 (6 bases). Germline loops: CDR1 SGHDT, CDR2 YYEEEE. V lost 4 bases, J lost 4 bases, and 16 bases lay in between. The length of the CDR3 is 15 residues. CDR3 nucleotide sequence: TGTGCCAGCAGCCCCGGAGGGGCGAATCCAGATACGCAGTATTTT. It codes for CASSPGGANPDTQYF.

The J gene is TRBJ2-1, the V gene TRBV5-1; D possibly corresponds to TRBD1 (5 bases). The CDR3 spans 14 residues. Germline values: CDR1 SGHRS, CDR2 YFSETQ. V gave up 1 base and J gave up 7 bases, with 12 bases separating them. DNA for the CDR3: TGCGCCAGCAGCTTGCCTGGGGCCCGGAATGAGCAGTTCTTC. The encoded protein is CASSLPGARNEQFF.

The chain links TRBV6-5 to TRBJ2-7; no clear D. The CDR3 spans 15 residues. With 0 bases removed from V and 10 bases from J, the gap between germline ends came to 19 bases. Germline V gene data show CDR1 as MNHEY and CDR2 as SVGAGI. Here the CDR3 reads CASSYSIEHAGRQYF. CDR3 DNA sequence: TGTGCCAGCAGTTACTCGATCGAGCACGCCGGAAGACAGTACTTC.

This clonotype appeared a few times. This chain links TRBV18 with TRBJ1-1; a possible D gene is TRBD1 (6 bases). The CDR3 loop spans 15 amino acids. Trimming left V 0 bases short and J 2 bases short, with 10 bases between. Germline values: CDR1 KGHSH, CDR2 LQKENI. CDR3 sequence reads: CASSPPTGFNTEAFF. The DNA of the CDR3 is TGTGCCAGCTCACCACCTACAGGGTTTAACACTGAAGCTTTCTTT.

This clonotype appeared a few times. V gene TRBV5-6 combines with J gene TRBJ1-4; possible D gene TRBD1, 5 bases. The CDR3 runs to 15 residues. With 0 bases removed from V and 8 bases from J, the gap between germline ends came to 14 bases. In germline, CDR1 is SGHDT, CDR2 YYEEEE. The chain's CDR3 is CASSLAGREGEKLFF. As DNA, the CDR3 is TGTGCCAGCAGCTTGGCCGGTAGGGAGGGGGAAAAACTGTTTTTT.

This clonotype has a count of ten or more. Compared with germline, one end of the junction differs, possibly owing to a read error. The chain links TRBV5-1 to TRBJ1-6; D may be TRBD1 (6 bases). This CDR3 is built from 14 residues. CDR1 and CDR2 (germline): SGHRS, YFSETQ. The chain's CDR3 is CASSFGQGNSPLHF. For the CDR3, the DNA is TGTGCCAGCAGTTTCGGTCAGGGGAACTCACCCCTCCACTTT. Full variable domain (outside the CDR3, taken from reference TRBV5-1 and TRBJ1-6): KAGVTQTPRYLIKTRGQQVTLSCSPISGHRSVSWYQQTPGQGLQFLFEYFSETQRNKGNFPGRFSGRQFSNSRSEMNVSTLELGDSALYLCASSFGQGNSPLHFGNGTRLTVT.

The rearrangement uses TRBV9 and TRBJ1-3; D unresolved. The CDR3 extends over 15 amino acids. V gave up 0 bases and J gave up 3 bases, with 10 bases separating them. In germline, CDR1 is SGDLS, CDR2 YYNGEE. This CDR3 is CASSVGSGGGNTIYF. CDR3 coding DNA: TGTGCCAGCAGCGTAGGATCGGGAGGTGGAAACACCATATATTTT.

This clonotype was counted only a few times. The V call is TRBV12-3 or TRBV12-4, the J call TRBJ2-1, with D perhaps TRBD1 (6 bases). V was shortened by 5 bases and J by 2 bases, with 19 bases between the two germline ends. This CDR3 region has 17 residues. CDR3 coding DNA: TGTGCCAGCAGTAGGGGGTCGTTCGGCCCGACCTACAATGAGCAGTTCTTC. Translating gives CASSRGSFGPTYNEQFF.

This clonotype was counted between two and nine times. This sequence joins TRBV5-5 and TRBJ1-2, with D perhaps matching TRBD1 (6 bases). This CDR3 has 16 residues. Trimming took 0 bases from V and 0 from J, leaving 12 bases between them. CDR1 and CDR2 from the germline V gene are SGHKS and YYEKEE (reference sequence). DNA for the CDR3: TGTGCCAGCAGCTTGGTACGGACAGCAACTAACTATGGCTACACCTTC. It encodes CASSLVRTATNYGYTF.

The V call is TRBV29-1, the J call TRBJ2-3, with a tentative D call TRBD2 (5 bases). This CDR3 has 12 residues. The germline V gene encodes CDR1 SQVTM and CDR2 ANQGSEA. Deletions cut 5 bases from V and 5 bases from J, with 11 bases between. The CDR3 sequence is CSVSRAGDTQYF. CDR3 in DNA: TGCAGCGTTTCGCGGGCGGGAGATACGCAGTATTTT.

This clonotype was counted a single time. The rearrangement links TRBV18 to TRBJ2-5; D is perhaps TRBD1 (6 bases). This CDR3 is 14 amino acids long. In germline, CDR1 is KGHSH, CDR2 LQKENI. V was trimmed by 2 bases and J by 2 bases, leaving 9 bases between them. The CDR3 here is CASSPLQGQETQYF. The CDR3 DNA reads TGTGCCAGCTCACCATTACAGGGTCAAGAGACCCAGTACTTC. Full variable domain (missing parts from reference TRBV18 and TRBJ2-5): NAGVMQNPRHLVRRRGQEARLRCSPMKGHSHVYWYRQLPEEGLKFMVYLQKENIIDESGMPKERFSAEFPKEGPSILRIQQVVRGDSAAYFCASSPLQGQETQYFGPGTRLLVL.

This clonotype has more than one count but fewer than ten. V gene TRBV18 combines with J gene TRBJ2-7, with D uncertain. This CDR3 is built from 14 residues. The V gene's germline CDR1 is KGHSH and CDR2 LQKENI. V lost 3 bases and J lost 0, with 9 bases in between. CDR3 nucleotides: TGTGCCAGCTCACCCGAGCAAGTCTCCTACGAGCAGTACTTC. Encoded protein: CASSPEQVSYEQYF.

The V gene is TRBV11-2, the J gene TRBJ2-7; D is unclear. Germline CDR1 is SGHAT and CDR2 is FQNNGV. The length of the CDR3 is 13 residues. Trimming shortened V by 5 bases and J by 4 bases, and 12 bases separated the two germline ends. CDR3 sequence reads: CASSPSMKYEQYF. CDR3 sequence (DNA): TGTGCCAGCAGCCCGTCGATGAAATACGAGCAGTACTTC.

This clonotype was found a few times. This chain uses TRBV4-1 with TRBJ1-4, with 8 bases lining up with TRBD1. This CDR3 contains 17 residues. CDR1 is MGHRA and CDR2 is YSYEKL in the germline V gene. The junction had 12 bases not matched to a gene; V was cut back by 4 bases and J by 5 bases. CDR3 in DNA: TGCGCCAGCAGCCCCCGAGGGACAGGCCTTTCAAATGAAAAACTGTTTTTT. Translated, it gives CASSPRGTGLSNEKLFF.

This clonotype has just a few counts. The V call is TRBV6-1, the J call TRBJ2-7; D possibly corresponds to TRBD1 (6 bases). V was shortened by 0 bases and J by 12 bases, with 12 bases between the two germline ends. This CDR3 has 12 residues. From germline, CDR1 is MNHNS and CDR2 SASEGT. CDR3 in DNA: TGTGCCAGCAGTGAAGCTGAGGGGGTACGGTACTTC. Translated, it gives CASSEAEGVRYF.

This clonotype appeared a few times. Since a much larger clone is just one base distant, this may be a read error. V and J are TRBV5-6 and TRBJ2-6, with 7 nucleotides matching TRBD1. The CDR3 sequence is 15 residues long. The V gene's germline CDR1 is SGHDT and CDR2 YYEEEE. This CDR3 is CASTKTGTGAKVLTF. CDR3 bases: TGTGCCAGCACCAAGACAGGGACCGGGGCCAAAGTCCTGACTTTC.

This chain uses TRBV29-1 with TRBJ2-3, with D unclear. Germline CDR1 and CDR2: SQVTM and ANQGSEA. V lost 4 bases, J lost 14 bases, and 13 bases lay in between. CDR3 length equals 10 residues. The CDR3 is CSVGTVPGYF. CDR3 coding DNA: TGCAGCGTTGGGACGGTCCCAGGGTATTTT.

V gene TRBV4-3 combines with J gene TRBJ2-3; D is uncertain. Between the trimmed V and J ends, which lost 2 bases and 0 bases, there was a span of 9 bases. Germline V gene sequence: CDR1 LGHNA, CDR2 YSLEER. The CDR3 sequence is 15 residues long. The CDR3 region has the DNA TGCGCCAGCAGCCAACAGTTAGCTAGCACAGATACGCAGTATTTT. Translated: CASSQQLASTDTQYF.